This TCR beta chain is drawn from a study of tumor-infiltrating lymphocytes in primary liver carcinoma. Using a constant-region primer together with ProtoScript II reverse transcriptase, TCR beta cDNA was made from about 500 ng of total RNA. Libraries covering TCR beta were generated through three nested multiplex PCR rounds (using a slightly modified ARM-PCR). TRBV1-TRBV30 forward primers and a C-beta reverse primer were used in the first two PCR rounds, which each ran for approximately 10 cycles. TCRdb reanalysed the multiplex PCR reads using MiXCR and keeps one entry per CDR3 protein. This table has 50,000 or so distinct CDR3 sequences, 60% to 80% appearing once. Germline-derived CDR1 and CDR2 are GTSNPN and SVGIG (reference sequence). The CDR3 is 13 residues long. Comment on this clonotype: The germline gene is not matched at one end of the junction; a read error may be the cause.

Unsorted bulk tissue, about 17-33 mg of it, served as the source for co-extraction of RNA and DNA. Every tumor sample had over 75% viable tumor cells. The chain is built from TRBV30 and TRBJ2-5, with D maybe TRBD2 (6 bases). This sequence originates from a man between 35 and 55 years old with primary liver carcinoma and hepatitis B virus infection. Source material: liver tumor tissue from sampling region 5. Subset meaning: tumor region T5, tumor centre. CDR3 bases: TGTGCCCGGAGTCGCGGTAGCCGGGAGATCCAGTACTTC. Translated, it gives CARSRGSREIQYF.